This T cell receptor (beta chain) was found in a study of response to subunit inactivated influenza vaccine. The study, taken as a whole, reports: Authors suggested each seasonal flu vaccination may recruit only limited numbers of new T cells.

A single record per CDR3 protein comes from TCRdb applying MiXCR to the RT-PCR reads. The sample contains 500,000 or so distinct CDR3 sequences, approximately 17% of which appear only once. The CDR3 contains 15 residues. Germline values: CDR1 SGHRS, CDR2 YFSETQ. V was shortened by 4 bases and J by 4 bases, with 17 bases between the two germline ends. To note about this clonotype: The antigen is unknown.

The source is a man aged 50-75 years who received an inactivated influenza vaccine. This material consisted of CD4+ T cells sorted from PBMCs, taken approximately 25 months after vaccination. The J gene is TRBJ2-5, the V gene TRBV5-1; TRBD1 is a possible D gene (7 bases). In DNA, the CDR3 is TGCGCCAGCAGCACTTCGACAGGGAGGTTAGAGACCCAGTACTTC. Its translation is CASSTSTGRLETQYF. The full variable domain, in which reference TRBV5-1 and TRBJ2-5 provide the parts outside the CDR3, is KAGVTQTPRYLIKTRGQQVTLSCSPISGHRSVSWYQQTPGQGLQFLFEYFSETQRNKGNFPGRFSGRQFSNSRSEMNVSTLELGDSALYLCASSTSTGRLETQYFGPGTRLLVL.